The table lists the clone carrying this T cell receptor beta chain with a few counts. Data came from immunoSEQ multiplex PCR; TCRdb stores just in-frame clones and leaves some out. In the table there are more than 75,000 clones, 75% to 85% of which are singletons. These data come from a study of control samples from healthy donors and cancer patients. Looked up from germline, CDR1 is SGHNT and CDR2 is YENEEA. The CDR3 consists of 15 residues. With 5 bases removed from V and 5 bases from J, the gap between germline ends came to 15 bases. Material: blood. This chain connects TRBV11-3 to TRBJ2-2; D is possibly TRBD2 (6 bases). The source is a woman aged 25 to 39 in good health. This chain's CDR3 is CASSQGPRGTGELFF. As DNA, the CDR3 is TGTGCCAGCAGCCAAGGACCCCGGGGGACCGGGGAGCTGTTTTTT.